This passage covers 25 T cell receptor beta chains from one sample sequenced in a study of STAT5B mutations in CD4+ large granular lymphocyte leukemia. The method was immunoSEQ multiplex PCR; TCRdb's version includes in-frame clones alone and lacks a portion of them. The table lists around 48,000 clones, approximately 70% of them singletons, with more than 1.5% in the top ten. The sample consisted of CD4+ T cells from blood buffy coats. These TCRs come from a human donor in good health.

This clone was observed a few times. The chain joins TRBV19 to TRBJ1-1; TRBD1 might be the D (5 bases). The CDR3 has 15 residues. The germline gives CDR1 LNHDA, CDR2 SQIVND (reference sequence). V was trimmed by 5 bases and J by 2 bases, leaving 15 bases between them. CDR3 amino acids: CASSSTRQPNTEAFF. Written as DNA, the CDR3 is TGTGCCAGTAGTTCCACACGACAGCCTAACACTGAAGCTTTCTTT.

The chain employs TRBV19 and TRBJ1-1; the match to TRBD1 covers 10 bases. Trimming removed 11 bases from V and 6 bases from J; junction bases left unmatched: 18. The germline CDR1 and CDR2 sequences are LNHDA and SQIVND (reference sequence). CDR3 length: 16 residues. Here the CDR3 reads CAARGGTGEFIAEAFF. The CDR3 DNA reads TGTGCCGCCCGAGGAGGGACAGGGGAATTCATCGCTGAAGCTTTCTTT.

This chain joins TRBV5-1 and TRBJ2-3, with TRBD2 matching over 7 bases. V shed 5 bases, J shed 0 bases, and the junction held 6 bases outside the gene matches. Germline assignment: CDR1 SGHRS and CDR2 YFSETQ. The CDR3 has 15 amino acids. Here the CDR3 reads CASRAGAASTDTQYF. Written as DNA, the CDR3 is TGCGCCAGCAGGGCGGGAGCGGCTAGCACAGATACGCAGTATTTT. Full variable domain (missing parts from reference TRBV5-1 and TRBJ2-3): KAGVTQTPRYLIKTRGQQVTLSCSPISGHRSVSWYQQTPGQGLQFLFEYFSETQRNKGNFPGRFSGRQFSNSRSEMNVSTLELGDSALYLCASRAGAASTDTQYFGPGTRLTVL.

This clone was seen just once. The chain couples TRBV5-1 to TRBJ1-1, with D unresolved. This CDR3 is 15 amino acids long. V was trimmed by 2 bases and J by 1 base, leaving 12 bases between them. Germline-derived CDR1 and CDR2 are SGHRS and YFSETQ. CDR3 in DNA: TGCGCCAGCAGCTTAAACCTATTGGGGAACACTGAAGCTTTCTTT. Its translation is CASSLNLLGNTEAFF.

The CDR3 protein is CASSLGQQNSPLHF. The CDR3 DNA is TGTGCCAGTAGTCTGGGACAGCAAAATTCACCCCTCCACTTT. The V call is TRBV19, the J call TRBJ1-6; 7 nucleotides agree with TRBD1. V gave up 5 bases and J gave up 7 bases; unmatched junction bases: 5. CDR1 and CDR2 (germline): LNHDA, SQIVND (reference sequence). The CDR3 runs to 14 residues.

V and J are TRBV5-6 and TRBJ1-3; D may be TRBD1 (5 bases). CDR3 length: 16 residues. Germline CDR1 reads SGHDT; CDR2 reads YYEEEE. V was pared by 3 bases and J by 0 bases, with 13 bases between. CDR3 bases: TGTGCCAGCAGCTGGGGGTTCAGTCTCTCTGGAAACACCATATATTTT. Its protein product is CASSWGFSLSGNTIYF.

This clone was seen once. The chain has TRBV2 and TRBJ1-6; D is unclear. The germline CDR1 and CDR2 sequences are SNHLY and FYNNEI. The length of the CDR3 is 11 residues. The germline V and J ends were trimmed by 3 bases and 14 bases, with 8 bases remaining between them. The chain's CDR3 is CASSDRGSLHF. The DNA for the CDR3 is TGTGCCAGCAGTGACCGGGGATCCCTCCACTTT.

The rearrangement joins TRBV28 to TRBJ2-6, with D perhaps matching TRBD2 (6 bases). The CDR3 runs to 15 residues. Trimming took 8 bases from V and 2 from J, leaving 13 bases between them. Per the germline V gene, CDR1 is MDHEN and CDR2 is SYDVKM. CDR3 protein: CASGLTGTGANVLTF. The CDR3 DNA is TGTGCCAGCGGACTAACAGGAACTGGGGCCAACGTCCTGACTTTC.

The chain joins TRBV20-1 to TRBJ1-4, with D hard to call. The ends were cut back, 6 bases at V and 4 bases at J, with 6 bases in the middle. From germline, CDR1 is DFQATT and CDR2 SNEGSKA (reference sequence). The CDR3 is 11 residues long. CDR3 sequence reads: CSASVNEKLFF. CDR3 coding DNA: TGCAGTGCCAGTGTTAATGAAAAACTGTTTTTT.

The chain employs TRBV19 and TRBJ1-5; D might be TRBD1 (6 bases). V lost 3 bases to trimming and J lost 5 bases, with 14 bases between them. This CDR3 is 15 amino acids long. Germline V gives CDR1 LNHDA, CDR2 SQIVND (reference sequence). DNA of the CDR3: TGTGCCAGTAGTATTCAGGGGATATTACATCAGCCCCAGCATTTT. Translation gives CASSIQGILHQPQHF.

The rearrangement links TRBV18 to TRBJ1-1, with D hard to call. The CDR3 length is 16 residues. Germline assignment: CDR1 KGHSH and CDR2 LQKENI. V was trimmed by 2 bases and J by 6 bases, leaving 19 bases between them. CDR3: CASSPYSQRDGPEAFF. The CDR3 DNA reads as TGTGCCAGCTCACCATATTCTCAGAGAGACGGGCCTGAAGCTTTCTTT.

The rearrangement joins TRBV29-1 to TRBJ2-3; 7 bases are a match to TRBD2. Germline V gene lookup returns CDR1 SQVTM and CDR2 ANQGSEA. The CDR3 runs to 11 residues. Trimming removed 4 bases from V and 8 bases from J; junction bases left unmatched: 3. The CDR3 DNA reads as TGCAGCGTTGTGTGGGGGGGTACGCAGTATTTT. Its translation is CSVVWGGTQYF.

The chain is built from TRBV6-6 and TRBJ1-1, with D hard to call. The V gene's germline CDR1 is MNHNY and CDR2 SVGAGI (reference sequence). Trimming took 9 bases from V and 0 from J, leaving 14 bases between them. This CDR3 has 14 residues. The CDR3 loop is CASKVEALNTEAFF. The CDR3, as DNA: TGTGCCAGTAAGGTGGAGGCTCTGAACACTGAAGCTTTCTTT.

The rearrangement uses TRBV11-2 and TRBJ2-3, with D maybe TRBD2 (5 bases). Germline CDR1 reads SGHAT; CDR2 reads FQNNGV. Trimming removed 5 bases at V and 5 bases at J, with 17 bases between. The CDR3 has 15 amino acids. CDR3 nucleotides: TGTGCCAGCAGCGACAATGGACTCGCACGAGATACGCAGTATTTT. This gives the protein CASSDNGLARDTQYF.

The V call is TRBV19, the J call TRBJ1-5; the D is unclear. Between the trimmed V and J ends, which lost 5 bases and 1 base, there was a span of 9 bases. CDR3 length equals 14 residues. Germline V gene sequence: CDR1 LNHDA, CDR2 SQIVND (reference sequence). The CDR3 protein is CASSRFGSNQPQHF. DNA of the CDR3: TGTGCCAGTAGTCGGTTTGGAAGCAATCAGCCCCAGCATTTT.

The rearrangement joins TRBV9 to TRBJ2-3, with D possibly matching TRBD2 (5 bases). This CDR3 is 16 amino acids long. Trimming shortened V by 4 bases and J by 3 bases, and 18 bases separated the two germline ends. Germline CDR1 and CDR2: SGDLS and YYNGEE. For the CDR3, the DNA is TGTGCCAGCAGCCGAGCGGCTAGGTACCTAACAGATACGCAGTATTTT. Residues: CASSRAARYLTDTQYF.

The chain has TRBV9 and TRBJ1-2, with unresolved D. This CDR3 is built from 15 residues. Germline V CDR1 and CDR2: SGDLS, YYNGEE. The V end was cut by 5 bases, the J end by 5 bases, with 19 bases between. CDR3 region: CASRAGFDGPYGYTF. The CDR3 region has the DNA TGTGCCAGCAGGGCCGGGTTCGACGGGCCTTATGGCTACACCTTC.

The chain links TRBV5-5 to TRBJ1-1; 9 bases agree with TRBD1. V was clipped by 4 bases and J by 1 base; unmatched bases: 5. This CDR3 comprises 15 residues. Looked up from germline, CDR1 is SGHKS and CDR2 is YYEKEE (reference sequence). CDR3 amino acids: CASSESGQGNTEAFF. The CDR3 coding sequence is TGTGCCAGCAGCGAATCGGGACAGGGGAACACTGAAGCTTTCTTT. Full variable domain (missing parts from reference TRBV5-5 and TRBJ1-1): DAGVTQSPTHLIKTRGQQVTLRCSPISGHKSVSWYQQVLGQGPQFIFQYYEKEERGRGNFPDRFSARQFPNYSSELNVNALLLGDSALYLCASSESGQGNTEAFFGQGTRLTVV.

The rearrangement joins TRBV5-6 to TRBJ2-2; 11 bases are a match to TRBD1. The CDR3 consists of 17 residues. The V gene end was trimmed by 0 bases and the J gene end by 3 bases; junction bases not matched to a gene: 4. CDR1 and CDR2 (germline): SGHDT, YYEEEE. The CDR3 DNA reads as TGTGCCAGCAGCTTGGATGGACAGGGGGCCTACACCGGGGAGCTGTTTTTT. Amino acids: CASSLDGQGAYTGELFF. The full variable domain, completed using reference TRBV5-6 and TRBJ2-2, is DAGVTQSPTHLIKTRGQQVTLRCSPKSGHDTVSWYQQALGQGPQFIFQYYEEEERQRGNFPDRFSGHQFPNYSSELNVNALLLGDSALYLCASSLDGQGAYTGELFFGEGSRLTVL.

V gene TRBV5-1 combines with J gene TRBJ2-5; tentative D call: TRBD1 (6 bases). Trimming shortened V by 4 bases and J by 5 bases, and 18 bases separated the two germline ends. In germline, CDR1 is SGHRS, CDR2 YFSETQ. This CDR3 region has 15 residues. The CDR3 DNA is TGCGCCAGCAGCGGGGGCCTTGAGGGGTGGGAGACCCAGTACTTC. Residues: CASSGGLEGWETQYF.

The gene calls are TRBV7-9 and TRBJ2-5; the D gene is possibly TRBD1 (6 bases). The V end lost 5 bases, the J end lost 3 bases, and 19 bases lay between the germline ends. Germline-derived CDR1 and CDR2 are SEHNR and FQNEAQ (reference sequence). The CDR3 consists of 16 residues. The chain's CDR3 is CASSPSGRGTKETQYF. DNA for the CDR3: TGTGCCAGCAGCCCTTCGGGCAGGGGCACCAAAGAGACCCAGTACTTC. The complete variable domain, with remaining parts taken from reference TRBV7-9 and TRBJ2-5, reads DTGVSQNPRHKITKRGQNVTFRCDPISEHNRLYWYRQTLGQGPEFLTYFQNEAQLEKSRLLSDRFSAERPKGSFSTLEIQRTEQGDSAMYLCASSPSGRGTKETQYFGPGTRLLVL.

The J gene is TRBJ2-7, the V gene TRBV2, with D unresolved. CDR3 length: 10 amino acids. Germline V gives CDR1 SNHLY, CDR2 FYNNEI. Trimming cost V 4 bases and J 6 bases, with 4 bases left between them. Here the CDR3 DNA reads TGTGCCAGCAGTGTTTTCGAGCAGTACTTC. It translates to CASSVFEQYF.

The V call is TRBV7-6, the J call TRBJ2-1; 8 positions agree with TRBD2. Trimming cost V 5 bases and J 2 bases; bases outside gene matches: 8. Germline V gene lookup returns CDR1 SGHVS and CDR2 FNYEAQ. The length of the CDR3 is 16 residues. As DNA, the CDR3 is TGTGCCAGCAGCCGAACTAGCGGCACGGCCTACAATGAGCAGTTCTTC. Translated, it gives CASSRTSGTAYNEQFF.

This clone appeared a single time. CDR3 region: CASSSPGTHNTGELFF. The CDR3 DNA is TGTGCCAGCAGCTCCCCCGGGACACATAACACCGGGGAGCTGTTTTTT. The chain recombines TRBV28 with TRBJ2-2; perhaps TRBD1 as D (6 bases). Germline CDR1 is MDHEN and CDR2 is SYDVKM. Between the trimmed V and J ends, which lost 6 bases and 2 bases, there was a span of 16 bases. CDR3 length equals 16 residues.

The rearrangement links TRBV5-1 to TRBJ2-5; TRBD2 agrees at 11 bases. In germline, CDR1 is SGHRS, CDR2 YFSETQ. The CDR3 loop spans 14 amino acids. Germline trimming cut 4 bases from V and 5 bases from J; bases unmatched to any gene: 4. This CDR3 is CASSIAGGPETQYF. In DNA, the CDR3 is TGCGCCAGCAGCATAGCGGGGGGGCCCGAGACCCAGTACTTC.